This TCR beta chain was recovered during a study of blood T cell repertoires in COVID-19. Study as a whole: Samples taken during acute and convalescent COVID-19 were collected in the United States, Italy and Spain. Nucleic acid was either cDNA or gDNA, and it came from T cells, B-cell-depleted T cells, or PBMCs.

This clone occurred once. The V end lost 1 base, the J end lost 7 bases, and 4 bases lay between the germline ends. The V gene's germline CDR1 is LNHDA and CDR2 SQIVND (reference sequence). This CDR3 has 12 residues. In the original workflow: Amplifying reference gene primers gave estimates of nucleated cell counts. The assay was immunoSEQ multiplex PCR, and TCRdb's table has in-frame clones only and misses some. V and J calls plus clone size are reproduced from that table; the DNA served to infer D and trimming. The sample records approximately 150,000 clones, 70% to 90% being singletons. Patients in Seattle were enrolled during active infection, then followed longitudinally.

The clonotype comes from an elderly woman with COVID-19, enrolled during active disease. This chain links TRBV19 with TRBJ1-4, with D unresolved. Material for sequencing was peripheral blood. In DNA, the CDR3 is TGTGCCAGTAGTATAGGCGGTGAAAAACTGTTTTTT. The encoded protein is CASSIGGEKLFF.